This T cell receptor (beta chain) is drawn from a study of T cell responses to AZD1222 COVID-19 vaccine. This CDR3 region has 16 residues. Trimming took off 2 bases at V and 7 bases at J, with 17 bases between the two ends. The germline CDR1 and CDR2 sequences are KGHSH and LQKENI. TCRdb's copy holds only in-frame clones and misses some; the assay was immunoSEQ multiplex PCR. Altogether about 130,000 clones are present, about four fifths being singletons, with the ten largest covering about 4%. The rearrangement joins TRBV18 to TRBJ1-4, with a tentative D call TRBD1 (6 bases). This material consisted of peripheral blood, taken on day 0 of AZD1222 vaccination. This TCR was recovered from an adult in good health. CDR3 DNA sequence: TGTGCCAGCTCACCAAGGAGGGACACCTCCTTTGAAAAACTGTTTTTT. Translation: CASSPRRDTSFEKLFF. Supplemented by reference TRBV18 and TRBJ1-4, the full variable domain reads NAGVMQNPRHLVRRRGQEARLRCSPMKGHSHVYWYRQLPEEGLKFMVYLQKENIIDESGMPKERFSAEFPKEGPSILRIQQVVRGDSAAYFCASSPRRDTSFEKLFFGSGTQLSVL.